This T cell receptor beta chain originates from a study of blood T cells in healthy people across ages. This clonotype was counted between two and nine times. Antigen specificity is unknown. The junction shows a germline mismatch at one end, possibly a read error. Total RNA extracted from each sample amounted to at least 6 micrograms. The study's findings and limits: Estimates of diversity drawn from one million T cells were considered underestimates.

PCR was performed a second time for 7 to 11 cycles using a sample-barcoded 5' primer and a J-beta primer mix. Every cDNA molecule carried a tag from a template-switch adaptor bearing 12 random nucleotides. Paired-end reads containing CDR3 totaled no fewer than 2.5 million for each sample. TCRdb passed the 5' RACE reads through MiXCR, listing each CDR3 protein once. The data contain 850,000 or so distinct CDR3 sequences, about 30% of them singletons. The CDR3 length is 17 residues. Germline V gene lookup returns CDR1 SSHAT and CDR2 FNYEAQ (reference sequence). The clonotype was recovered from a woman aged 80 or older in good health. V is TRBV7-7 and J is TRBJ2-1; D gene uncertain. The sample comprised blood. The CDR3 nucleotides read TGTGCTAGCAGCTTAAGGGATAGCCCCAGTCCCTACAATGAGCAGTTCTTC. Protein sequence: CASSLRDSPSPYNEQFF.